This TCR beta chain was sequenced for a study of T cell responses to AZD1222 COVID-19 vaccine. Only in-frame clones appear in the TCRdb table, and some are missing; sequencing was by immunoSEQ multiplex PCR. The sample has approximately 92,000 clones, around 84% seen once. A note on this clone: Its cognate antigen is unknown.

General study results and limits: Females made up more of the donors, who were largely white British, and clonal diversity may have come out too low. A rise in Spike-specific TCR breadth and depth followed two AZD1222 doses. The CD4 TCRs associated with vaccination extended across spike and predominated at 160-218 and 743-854. At baseline, just five to seven AZD1222 recipients tested seropositive.

V shed 8 bases, J shed 5 bases, and the junction held 5 bases outside the gene matches. The CDR3 totals 13 residues. Germline CDR1 is SNHLY and CDR2 is FYNNEI. The chain carries TRBV2 and TRBJ1-4; TRBD1 matches 7 bases. The sequence derives from an adult in good health. The material was peripheral blood, obtained on day 0 of AZD1222 vaccination. CDR3 region: CASQLGGNEKLFF. CDR3 bases: TGTGCCAGCCAATTAGGGGGCAATGAAAAACTGTTTTTT.